This T cell receptor beta chain was observed in a study of cytomegalovirus exposure and HLA in healthy donors. As for the study in general: The platform used for the roughly 110 validation repertoires matched that of the roughly 720 first-cohort repertoires, a later analysis reported.

CDR3 length equals 15 residues. From germline, CDR1 is SGHNT and CDR2 YYREEE (reference sequence). The ends lost 3 bases at V and 9 bases at J; junction bases unmatched: 8. Sequencing used immunoSEQ multiplex PCR; TCRdb keeps in-frame clones, though not all of them. The sample includes 260,000 or so clones, around nine tenths of them seen just once. The chain employs TRBV5-4 and TRBJ2-1; 11 bases are a match to TRBD2. The material sequenced was PBMCs. The receptor was derived from a man younger than 35 in good health and CMV-seronegative. The DNA for the CDR3 is TGTGCCAGCAGCTGGAACTTAGCGGGGGGGCGTGAGCAGTTCTTC. It is translated as CASSWNLAGGREQFF.